Sequencing of this T cell receptor beta chain was carried out in a study of control samples from healthy donors and cancer patients. The method was immunoSEQ multiplex PCR; TCRdb's version includes in-frame clones alone and lacks a portion of them. The sample contains about 85,000 clones, 85% to 90% of which appear only once. V was pared by 5 bases and J by 7 bases, with 17 bases between. CDR3 length equals 13 residues. The germline gives CDR1 GTSNPN, CDR2 SVGIG (reference sequence). The receptor was isolated from a woman in her fifties or sixties in good health. Sequencing was carried out using blood. V gene TRBV30 combines with J gene TRBJ1-2; weak D call: TRBD1 (6 bases). For the CDR3, the DNA is TGTGCCTGGGGGTTGAACAGGGATGGTGGCTACACCTTC. Translation gives CAWGLNRDGGYTF.